This T cell receptor (beta chain) was recorded in a study of T cell responses to AZD1222 COVID-19 vaccine (dated by TCRdb to about 2021). In terms of the full investigation: Because spike-specific TCR depth and breadth did not differ between the two schedules, AZD1222 recipients who got a second dose at roughly 4 weeks were pooled with those who got a second dose at roughly 12 weeks. TCR sequencing was performed for 230 to 250 trial participants, of whom 207 were given two doses of AZD1222 and around 25 were given two doses of MenACWY control vaccine. Enrollment into the trials was organized by age into subgroups of 18-55, 56-69 and 70-plus years, and those subgroups contained roughly 150, 30 and 60 TCR-sequenced participants, respectively. Findings and caveats that apply to the study as a whole: Participants were mostly white British, with more females than males. The authors suggested clonal diversity may have been underestimated. Reportedly, close to half of the unique spike-specific TCRs recognized epitopes lying outside the regions that are mutated in the B.1.351 and B.1.1.7 variants. In the small 56-69-year group, the increase in depth fell short of significance, most likely because of low power. No day 14 peak-response samples were available, so repertoires were characterized only after the peak T cell response. The whole spike protein was spanned by vaccine-associated CD4 TCRs, and dominant responses were seen in regions 160-218 and 743-854. Spike-specific TCR breadth and depth rose significantly after two AZD1222 doses compared with day 0 and with MenACWY recipients. Conclusions about previously exposed vaccinees are limited because only 6 or 7 AZD1222 recipients were SARS-CoV-2 seropositive at baseline.

According to the study, the label for this sample's time point signals: baseline before first vaccination. Vaccinee samples came from UK trials COV001 and COV002, including a single-blind randomized controlled phase 2/3 trial of AZD1222 (ChAdOx1 nCoV-19) in healthy adults. For TCRbeta chain sequencing, PBMC samples were collected from trial participants at day 0 and at day 28 after the second dose. The CDR3 regions of human TCRbeta chains were analyzed by immunosequencing. The authors' analysis ran thus. TCRs in the repertoires were compared against a reference library of SARS-CoV-2-specific TCRs that had been generated with the MIRA antigen-specificity platform. Breadth meant the fraction of unique TCRs that were SARS-CoV-2-associated, whereas depth meant the fraction of total T cells that were SARS-CoV-2-associated. Using the MIRA data, every spike-specific TCR was mapped to the spike region that the TCR reacted to and assigned to either a CD4 or a CD8 class. Log10-transformed breadth and depth values were compared by one-way ANOVA with Sidak's multiple comparisons tests. This immuneACCESS table, as held by TCRdb, lists in-frame sequences with V and J called but not all clones. Of the missing ones, under half trace to an unresolved V gene in checked studies; the others have no known cause. Clonal size and the V and J genes are those of that table, whereas D and trimming came from the DNA. This sample has some 150,000 clones in its table, and approximately 94% of those were observed once. 7.5% to 9.5% of the sample is held by the ten biggest clonotypes.

Trimming takes 0 bases from V and 1 base from J, and the germline ends sit 24 bases apart. Counted from cysteine to phenylalanine, this CDR3 has 19 amino acids. Only the CDR3 DNA is retained, 57 bases long and in frame from the first base. Per the germline V gene (reference sequence), GTSNPN is the CDR1 and SVGIG is the CDR2. Of note for this clone: No cognate antigen has been identified for it. The record has no base qualities; no much larger clone is one base away.

The sample here was peripheral blood, taken on day 0 of AZD1222 vaccination. The rearranged segments are TRBV30 and TRBJ1-2; a confident D gene designation cannot be given. The source is an adult in good health. The nucleotide sequence reads as follows: TGTGCCTGGAGTGTACGTAGGGCAACCCATCAAGCAATTAACTATGGCTACACCTTC. It translates to CAWSVRRATHQAINYGYTF.